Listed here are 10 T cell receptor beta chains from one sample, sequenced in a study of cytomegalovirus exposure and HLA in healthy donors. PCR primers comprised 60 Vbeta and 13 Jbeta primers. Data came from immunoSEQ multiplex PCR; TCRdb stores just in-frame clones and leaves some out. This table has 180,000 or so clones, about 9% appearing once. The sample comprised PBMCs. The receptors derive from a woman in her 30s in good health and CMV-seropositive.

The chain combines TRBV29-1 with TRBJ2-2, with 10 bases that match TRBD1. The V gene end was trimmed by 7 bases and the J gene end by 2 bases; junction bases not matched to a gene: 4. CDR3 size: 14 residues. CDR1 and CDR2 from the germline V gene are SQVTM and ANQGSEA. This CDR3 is CSGGQGFNTGELFF. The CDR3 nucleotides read TGCAGCGGGGGACAGGGGTTTAACACCGGGGAGCTGTTTTTT.

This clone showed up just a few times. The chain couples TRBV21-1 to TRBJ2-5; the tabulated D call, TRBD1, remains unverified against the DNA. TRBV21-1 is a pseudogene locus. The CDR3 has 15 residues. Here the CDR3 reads CASGSTGGSYETQYF. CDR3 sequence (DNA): TGTGCCAGCGGATCGACAGGGGGCTCATATGAGACCCAGTACTTC.

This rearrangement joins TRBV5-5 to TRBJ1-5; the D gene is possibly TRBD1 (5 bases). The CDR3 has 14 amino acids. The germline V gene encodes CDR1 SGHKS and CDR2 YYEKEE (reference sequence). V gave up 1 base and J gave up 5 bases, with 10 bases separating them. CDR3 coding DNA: TGTGCCAGCAGCTTGATCGGGGGGGATCAGCCCCAGCATTTT. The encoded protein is CASSLIGGDQPQHF.

Here the CDR3 DNA reads TGTGCCAGCGCCCCAGGGGTGGGTTCACCCCTCCACTTT. Translated, it gives CASAPGVGSPLHF. The gene calls are TRBV6-4 and TRBJ1-6; a possible D gene is TRBD1 (6 bases). This CDR3 spans 13 amino acids. Trimming left V 8 bases short and J 9 bases short, with 14 bases between. Germline-derived CDR1 and CDR2 are MRHNA and SNTAGT.

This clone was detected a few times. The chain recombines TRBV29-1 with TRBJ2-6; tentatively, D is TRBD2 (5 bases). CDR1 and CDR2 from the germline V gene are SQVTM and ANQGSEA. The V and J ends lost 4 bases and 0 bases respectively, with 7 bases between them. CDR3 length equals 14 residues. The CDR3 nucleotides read TGCAGCGTTGGGGAGTTCTCTGGGGCCAACGTCCTGACTTTC. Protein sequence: CSVGEFSGANVLTF. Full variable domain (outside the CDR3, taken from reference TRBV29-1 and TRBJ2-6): SAVISQKPSRDICQRGTSLTIQCQVDSQVTMMFWYRQQPGQSLTLIATANQGSEATYESGFVIDKFPISRPNLTFSTLTVSNMSPEDSSIYLCSVGEFSGANVLTFGAGSRLTVL.

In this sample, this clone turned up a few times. The CDR3 bases are TGTGCCAGCTCACCGACAGTCTTACGTCAGCCCCAGCATTTT. Protein sequence: CASSPTVLRQPQHF. This chain joins TRBV18 and TRBJ1-5; a weak D match, TRBD1 (5 bases). CDR3 size: 14 residues. Trimming took 3 bases from V and 6 from J, leaving 12 bases between them. From germline, CDR1 is KGHSH and CDR2 LQKENI.

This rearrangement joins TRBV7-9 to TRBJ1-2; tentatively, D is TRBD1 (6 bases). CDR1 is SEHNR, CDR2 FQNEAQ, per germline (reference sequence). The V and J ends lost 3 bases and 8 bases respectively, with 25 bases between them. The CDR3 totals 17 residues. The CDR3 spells CASSFEGVRDKGSGYTF. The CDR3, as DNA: TGTGCCAGCAGCTTCGAGGGTGTCCGGGACAAAGGATCCGGCTACACCTTC.

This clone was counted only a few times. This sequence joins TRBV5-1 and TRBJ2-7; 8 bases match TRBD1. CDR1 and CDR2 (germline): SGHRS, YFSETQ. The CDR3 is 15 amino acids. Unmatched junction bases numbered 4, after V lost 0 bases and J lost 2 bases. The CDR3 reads CASSLVATGAYEQYF. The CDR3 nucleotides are TGCGCCAGCAGCTTGGTTGCGACAGGGGCCTACGAGCAGTACTTC.

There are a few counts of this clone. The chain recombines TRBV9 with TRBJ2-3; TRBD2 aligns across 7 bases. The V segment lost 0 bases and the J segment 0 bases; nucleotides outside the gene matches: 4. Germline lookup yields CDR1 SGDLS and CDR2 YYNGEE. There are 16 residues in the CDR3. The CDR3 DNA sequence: TGTGCCAGCAGCGTAGTAAGTAGCGGGAGCACAGATACGCAGTATTTT. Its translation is CASSVVSSGSTDTQYF.

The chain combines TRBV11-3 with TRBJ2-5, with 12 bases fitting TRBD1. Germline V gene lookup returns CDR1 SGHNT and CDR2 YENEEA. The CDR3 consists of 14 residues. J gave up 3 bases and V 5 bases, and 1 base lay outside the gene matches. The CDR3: CASSGTGGEETQYF. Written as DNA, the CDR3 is TGTGCCAGCAGCGGGACAGGGGGCGAAGAGACCCAGTACTTC. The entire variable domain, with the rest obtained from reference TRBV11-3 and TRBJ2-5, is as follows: EAGVVQSPRYKIIEKKQPVAFWCNPISGHNTLYWYLQNLGQGPELLIRYENEEAVDDSQLPKDRFSAERLKGVDSTLKIQPAELGDSAVYLCASSGTGGEETQYFGPGTRLLVL.